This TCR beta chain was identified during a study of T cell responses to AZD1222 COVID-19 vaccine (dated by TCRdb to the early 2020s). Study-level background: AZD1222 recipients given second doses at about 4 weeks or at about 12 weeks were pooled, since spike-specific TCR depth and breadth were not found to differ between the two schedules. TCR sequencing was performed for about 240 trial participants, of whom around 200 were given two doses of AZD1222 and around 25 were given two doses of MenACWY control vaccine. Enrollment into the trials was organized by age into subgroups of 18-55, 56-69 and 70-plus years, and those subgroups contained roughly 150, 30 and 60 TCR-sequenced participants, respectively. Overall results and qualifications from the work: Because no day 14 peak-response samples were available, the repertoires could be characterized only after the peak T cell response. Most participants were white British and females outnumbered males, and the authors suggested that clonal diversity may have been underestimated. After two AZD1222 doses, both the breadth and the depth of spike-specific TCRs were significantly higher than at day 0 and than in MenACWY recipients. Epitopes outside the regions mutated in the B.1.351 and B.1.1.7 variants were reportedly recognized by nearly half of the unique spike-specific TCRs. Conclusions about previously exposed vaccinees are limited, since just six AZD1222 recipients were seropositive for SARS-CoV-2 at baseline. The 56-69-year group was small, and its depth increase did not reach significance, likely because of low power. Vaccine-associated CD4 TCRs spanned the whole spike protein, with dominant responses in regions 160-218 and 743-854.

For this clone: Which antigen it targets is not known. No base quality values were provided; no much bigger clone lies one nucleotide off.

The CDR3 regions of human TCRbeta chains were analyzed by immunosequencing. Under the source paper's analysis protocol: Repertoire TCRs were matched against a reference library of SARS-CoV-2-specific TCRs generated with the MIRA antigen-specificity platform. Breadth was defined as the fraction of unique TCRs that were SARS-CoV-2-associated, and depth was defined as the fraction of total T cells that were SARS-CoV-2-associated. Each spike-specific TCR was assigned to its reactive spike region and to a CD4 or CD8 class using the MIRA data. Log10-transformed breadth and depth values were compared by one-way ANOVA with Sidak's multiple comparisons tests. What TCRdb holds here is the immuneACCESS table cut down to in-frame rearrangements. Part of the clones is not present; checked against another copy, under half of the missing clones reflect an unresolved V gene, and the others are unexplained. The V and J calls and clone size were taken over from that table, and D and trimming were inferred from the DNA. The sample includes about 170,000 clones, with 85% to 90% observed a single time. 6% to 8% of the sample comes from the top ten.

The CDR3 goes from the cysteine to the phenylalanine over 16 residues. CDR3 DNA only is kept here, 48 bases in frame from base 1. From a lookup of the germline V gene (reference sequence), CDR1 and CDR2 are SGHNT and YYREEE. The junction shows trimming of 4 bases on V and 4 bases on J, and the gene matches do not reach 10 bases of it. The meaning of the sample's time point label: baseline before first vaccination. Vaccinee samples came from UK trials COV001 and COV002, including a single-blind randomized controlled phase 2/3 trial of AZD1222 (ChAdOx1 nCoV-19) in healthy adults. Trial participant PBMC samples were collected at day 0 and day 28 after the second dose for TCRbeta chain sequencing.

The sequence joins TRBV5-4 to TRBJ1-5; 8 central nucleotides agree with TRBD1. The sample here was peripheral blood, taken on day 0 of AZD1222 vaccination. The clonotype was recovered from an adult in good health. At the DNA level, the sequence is TGTGCCAGCAGCGACAGAGGACAGGGCCGTAATCAGCCCCAGCATTTT. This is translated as CASSDRGQGRNQPQHF.